This is a list of T cell receptor beta chains from one sample in a study of T cells in localized non-small cell lung cancer. Here immunoSEQ multiplex PCR was the method, and the copy in TCRdb shows in-frame clones only, minus some. This table holds about 36,000 clones, around 88% found once. This sample comprised peripheral blood, obtained before any cancer treatment. These receptors all stem from a woman aged 35-75 years with stage I lung adenocarcinoma. Each CDR3 is given with its conserved first and last residue.

>TRBJ2-5|TRBV19
CASSMPTGGGNQETQYF
>TRBJ2-7|TRBV18
CASSPAQGSGPYEQYF
>TRBJ1-4|TRBV25-1
CASSDGAGRSEKLFF
>TRBJ1-1|TRBV29-1
CSVEPGRPEAFF
>TRBJ1-2|TRBV6-6
CASSPKGLRGYTF
>TRBJ2-7|TRBV5-1
CASQQGPFYEQYF
>TRBJ2-3|TRBV2
CASSEVGGSDTQYF
>TRBJ2-5|TRBV6-6
CATTSGQETQYF
>TRBJ1-2|TRBV28
CASSSTGERGGYTF
>TRBJ2-6|TRBV5-6
CASSLGPPGANVLTF
>TRBJ1-1|TRBV6-5
CASSLGPGNTEAFF
>TRBJ2-2|TRBV4-2
CASSQEIGVGQGNTGELFF
>TRBJ2-3|TRBV29-1
CSVAGGRDTQYF
>TRBJ2-7|TRBV7-8
CASRDGSYEQYF
>TRBJ2-1|TRBV6-1
CASTETGPGGYNEQFF
>TRBJ2-7|TRBV28
CASSDAGRYEQYF
>TRBJ1-5|TRBV28
CASSLRQGYNQPQHF
>TRBJ2-7|TRBV10-1
CASSDGSQPYEQYF
>TRBJ1-5|TRBV5-8
CASSSDRGNQPQHF
>TRBJ2-3|TRBV7-2
CASSLNPTVTDTQYF
>TRBJ2-7|TRBV12-5
CASGFGARPGDEQYF
>TRBJ1-2|TRBV7-3
CASSRGQGIGYTF
>TRBJ1-2|TRBV6-6
CASSYRGLGYTF
>TRBJ2-1|TRBV2
CASQGGTGRINEQFF
>TRBJ2-7|TRBV6-5
CASSYSTAYEQYF
>TRBJ1-2|TRBV5-1
CASTTGSVYGYTF
>TRBJ2-7|TRBV7-2
CASSSGQGVGSVLEQYF
>TRBJ2-1|TRBV10-3
CAISVDRGSYNEQFF
>TRBJ1-4|TRBV7-2
CASSLGTGGEKLFF
>TRBJ2-3|TRBV5-4
CASSSRLAGSTHTQYF
>TRBJ1-1|TRBV29-1
CSVNRGGTEAFF
>TRBJ2-5|TRBV7-7
CASSLTLQETQYF
>TRBJ1-1|TRBV7-9
CASSGQGALNTEAFF
>TRBJ2-3|TRBV7-2
CASSFFRGDATDTQYF
>TRBJ1-5|TRBV6-4
CASSVTGVVGNQPQHF
>TRBJ2-5|TRBV4-1
CASSQSGAFRETQYF
>TRBJ1-2|TRBV29-1
CSVDRREQHGYTF
>TRBJ2-1|TRBV19
CASSIGLAGVNEQFF
>TRBJ2-5|TRBV5-4
CASSLGGPRQETQYF
>TRBJ1-1|TRBV18
CASSPLEGAEAFF
>TRBJ2-7|TRBV19
CASSTRDSSYEQYF
>TRBJ1-4|TRBV18
CASSPRSNEKLFF
>TRBJ1-5|TRBV19
CASLDRADQPQHF
>TRBJ1-3|TRBV30
CAWSGDRRNTIYF
>TRBJ2-4|TRBV6-5
CASSTPGQNIQYF
>TRBJ1-2|TRBV18
CASSRPGGDGYTF
>TRBJ2-6|TRBV19
CASSLNSPSGANVLTF
>TRBJ2-7|TRBV4-1
CASSQPRQGKHEQYF
>TRBJ1-1|TRBV6-1
CASSEALGGGRTEAFF
>TRBJ2-2|TRBV19
CASSIDHDGELFF
>TRBJ1-5|TRBV10-3
CAISMGQKNQPQHF
>TRBJ1-1|TRBV5-4
CASSRDRYTEAFF
>TRBJ1-2|TRBV10-3
CAISGLGTAYGYTF
>TRBJ1-2|TRBV29-1
CSVPMWQGEHYGYTF
>TRBJ1-2|TRBV25-1
CASSVGGGPNYGYTF
>TRBJ2-5|TRBV5-1
CASFVTGQETQYF
>TRBJ2-5|TRBV7-6
CASSLGVAGGPETQYF